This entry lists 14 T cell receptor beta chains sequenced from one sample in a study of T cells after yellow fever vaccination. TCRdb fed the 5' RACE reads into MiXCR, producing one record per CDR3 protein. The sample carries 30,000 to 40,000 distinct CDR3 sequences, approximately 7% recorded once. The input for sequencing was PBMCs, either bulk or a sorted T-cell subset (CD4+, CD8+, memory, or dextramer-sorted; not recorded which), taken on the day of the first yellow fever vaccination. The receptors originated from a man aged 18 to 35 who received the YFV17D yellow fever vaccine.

The CDR3 here is CASKTGGQYGGYTF. As DNA, the CDR3 is TGCGCCAGTAAGACAGGGGGACAGTATGGGGGCTACACCTTC. V usage is TRBV5-1 and J usage is TRBJ1-2, with TRBD1 matching 9 bases. The length of the CDR3 is 14 residues. Unmatched junction bases numbered 13, after V lost 8 bases and J lost 8 bases. The V gene's germline CDR1 is SGHRS and CDR2 YFSETQ.

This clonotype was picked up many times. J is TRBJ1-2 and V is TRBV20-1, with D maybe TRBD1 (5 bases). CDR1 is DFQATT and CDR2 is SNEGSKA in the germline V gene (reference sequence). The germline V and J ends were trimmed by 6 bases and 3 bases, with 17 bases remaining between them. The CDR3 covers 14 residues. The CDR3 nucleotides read TGCAGTGCCGCGGGGCAGGGCCGGGACTATGGCTACACCTTC. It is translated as CSAAGQGRDYGYTF.

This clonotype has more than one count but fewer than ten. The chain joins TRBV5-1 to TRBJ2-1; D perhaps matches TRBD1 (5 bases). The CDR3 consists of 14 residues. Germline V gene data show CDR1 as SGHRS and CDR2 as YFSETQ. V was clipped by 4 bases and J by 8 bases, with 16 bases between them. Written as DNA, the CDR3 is TGCGCCAGCAGCCGTACTACAGGTGAGGATGAGCAGTTCTTC. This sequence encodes CASSRTTGEDEQFF.

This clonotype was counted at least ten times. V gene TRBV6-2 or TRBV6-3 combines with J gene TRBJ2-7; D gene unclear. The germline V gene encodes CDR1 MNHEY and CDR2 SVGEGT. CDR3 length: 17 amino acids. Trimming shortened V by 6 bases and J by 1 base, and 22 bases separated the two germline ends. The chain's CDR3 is CASSPRRNMLESYEQYV. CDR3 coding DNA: TGTGCCAGCAGCCCCCGACGTAATATGTTGGAGTCCTACGAGCAGTACGTC.

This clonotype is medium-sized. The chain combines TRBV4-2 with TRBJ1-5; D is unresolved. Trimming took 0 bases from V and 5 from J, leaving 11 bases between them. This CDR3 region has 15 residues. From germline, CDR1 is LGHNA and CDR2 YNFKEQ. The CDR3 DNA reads TGTGCCAGCAGCCAAGAAGAAACCGGGGATCAGCCCCAGCATTTT. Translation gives CASSQEETGDQPQHF.

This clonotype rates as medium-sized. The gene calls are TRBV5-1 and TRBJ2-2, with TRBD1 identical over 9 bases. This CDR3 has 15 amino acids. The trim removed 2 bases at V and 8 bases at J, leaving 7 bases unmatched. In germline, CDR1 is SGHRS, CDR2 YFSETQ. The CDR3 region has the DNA TGCGCCAGCAGCTTCCGGACAGGGGCGACTGGGGAGCTGTTTTTT. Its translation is CASSFRTGATGELFF.

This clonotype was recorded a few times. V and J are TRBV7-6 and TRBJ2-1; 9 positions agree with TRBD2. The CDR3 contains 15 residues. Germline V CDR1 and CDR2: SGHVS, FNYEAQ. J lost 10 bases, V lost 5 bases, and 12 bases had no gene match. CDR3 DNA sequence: TGTGCCAGCAGCGGGTCGGGCGGGGGGGCAAGGGAGCAGTTCTTC. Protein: CASSGSGGGAREQFF.

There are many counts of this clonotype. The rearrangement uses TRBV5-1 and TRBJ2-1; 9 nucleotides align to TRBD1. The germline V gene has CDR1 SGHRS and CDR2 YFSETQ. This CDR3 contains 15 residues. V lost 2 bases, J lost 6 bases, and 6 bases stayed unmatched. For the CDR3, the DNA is TGCGCCAGCAGCTTCGGGACAGGGTACCGCAATGAGCAGTTCTTC. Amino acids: CASSFGTGYRNEQFF. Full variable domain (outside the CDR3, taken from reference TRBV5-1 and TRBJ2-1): KAGVTQTPRYLIKTRGQQVTLSCSPISGHRSVSWYQQTPGQGLQFLFEYFSETQRNKGNFPGRFSGRQFSNSRSEMNVSTLELGDSALYLCASSFGTGYRNEQFFGPGTRLTVL.

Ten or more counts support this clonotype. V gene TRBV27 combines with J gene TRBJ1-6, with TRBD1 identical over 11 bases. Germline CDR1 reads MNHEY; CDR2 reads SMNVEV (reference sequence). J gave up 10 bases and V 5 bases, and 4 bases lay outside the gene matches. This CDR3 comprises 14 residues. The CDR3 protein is CASSRDRGGSPLHF. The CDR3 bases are TGTGCCAGCAGTCGGGACAGGGGGGGGTCACCCCTCCACTTT.

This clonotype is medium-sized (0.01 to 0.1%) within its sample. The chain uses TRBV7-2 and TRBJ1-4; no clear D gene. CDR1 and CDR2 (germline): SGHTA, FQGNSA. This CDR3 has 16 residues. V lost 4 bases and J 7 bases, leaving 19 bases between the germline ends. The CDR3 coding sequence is TGTGCCAGCAGCTCCTTCCCTAATTCGAGAATTGAAAAACTGTTTTTT. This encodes CASSSFPNSRIEKLFF. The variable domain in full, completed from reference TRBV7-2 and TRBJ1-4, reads GAGVSQSPSNKVTEKGKDVELRCDPISGHTALYWYRQSLGQGLEFLIYFQGNSAPDKSGLPSDRFSAERTGGSVSTLTIQRTQQEDSAVYLCASSSFPNSRIEKLFFGSGTQLSVL.

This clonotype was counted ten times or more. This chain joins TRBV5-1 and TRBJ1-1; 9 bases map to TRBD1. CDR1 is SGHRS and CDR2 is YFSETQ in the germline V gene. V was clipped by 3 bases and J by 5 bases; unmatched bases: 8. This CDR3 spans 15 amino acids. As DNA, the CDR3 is TGCGCCAGCAGCTCGGGACAGGGAGGGAGTACTGAAGCTTTCTTT. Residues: CASSSGQGGSTEAFF.

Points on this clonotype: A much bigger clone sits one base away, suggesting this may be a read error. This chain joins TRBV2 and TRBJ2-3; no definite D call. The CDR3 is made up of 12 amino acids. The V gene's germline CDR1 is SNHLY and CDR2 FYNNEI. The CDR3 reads CARSPSTDTQYF. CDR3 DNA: TGTGCCCGCAGTCCCAGCACAGATACGCAGTATTTT.

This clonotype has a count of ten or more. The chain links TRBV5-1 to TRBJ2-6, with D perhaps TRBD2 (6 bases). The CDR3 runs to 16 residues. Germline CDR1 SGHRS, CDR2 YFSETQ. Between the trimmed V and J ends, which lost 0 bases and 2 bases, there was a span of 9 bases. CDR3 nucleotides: TGCGCCAGCAGCTTGGTGCCGGGGGCTGGGGCCAACGTCCTGACTTTC. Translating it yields CASSLVPGAGANVLTF.

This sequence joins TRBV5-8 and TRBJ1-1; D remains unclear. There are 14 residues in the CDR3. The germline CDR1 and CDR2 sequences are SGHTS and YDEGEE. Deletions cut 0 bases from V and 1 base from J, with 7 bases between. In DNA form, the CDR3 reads TGTGCCAGCAGCTTGGACAGACGGAACACTGAAGCTTTCTTT. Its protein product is CASSLDRRNTEAFF.